The 28 T cell receptor beta chains listed next were all sequenced from one sample in a study of T cell repertoires in cytomegalovirus infection. The antigens for these receptors are not known. TCRdb analysed the reads with MiXCR anew, one entry per CDR3 protein. Here the sample spans hundreds of thousands of distinct CDR3 sequences, roughly 29% being singletons. Sequenced material: cultured PBMCs, taken from culture after CMV antigen stimulation. The receptors shown here come from a human donor in good health (CMV status not recorded). Some clones in this sample may be carry-over from other donors' samples.

V usage is TRBV7-9 and J usage is TRBJ1-5, with 9 bases matching TRBD1. V was clipped by 1 base and J by 1 base; unmatched bases: 5. The CDR3 has 17 residues. Germline assignment: CDR1 SEHNR and CDR2 FQNEAQ (reference sequence). The CDR3 loop reads CASSLGDRDLSNQPQHF. For the CDR3, the DNA is TGTGCCAGCAGCTTAGGGGACAGGGACCTAAGCAATCAGCCCCAGCATTTT.

The chain is built from TRBV27 and TRBJ2-1, with 7 bases that match TRBD1. V lost 3 bases, J lost 14 bases, and 10 bases stayed unmatched. The CDR3 length is 13 residues. Germline CDR1 reads MNHEY; CDR2 reads SMNVEV (reference sequence). CDR3: CASSLTGTKGEFF. Written as DNA, the CDR3 is TGTGCCAGCAGTTTGACAGGGACCAAAGGGGAGTTCTTC.

The chain joins TRBV29-1 to TRBJ1-1; D gene uncertain. V lost 3 bases and J lost 6, with 5 bases in between. Germline V gene sequence: CDR1 SQVTM, CDR2 ANQGSEA. The CDR3 is 10 residues long. The CDR3 region is CSVDGAEAFF. The CDR3 DNA sequence: TGCAGCGTTGATGGGGCTGAAGCTTTCTTT.

This clonotype turned up a few times. This rearrangement joins TRBV7-2 to TRBJ1-4; D is unclear. Per germline, CDR1 SGHTA and CDR2 FQGNSA. CDR3 length: 16 residues. Trimming pared 5 bases from V and 8 bases from J, leaving 21 bases between. CDR3 region: CASSPWTPDRWEKLFF. CDR3 bases: TGTGCCAGCAGCCCTTGGACTCCGGATCGTTGGGAAAAACTGTTTTTT.

This clonotype appeared a single time. The chain joins TRBV27 to TRBJ1-3; D gene uncertain. The V end was cut by 8 bases, the J end by 4 bases, with 12 bases between. Germline-derived CDR1 and CDR2 are MNHEY and SMNVEV (reference sequence). CDR3 length: 13 amino acids. The CDR3 spells CASRRTGGNTIYF. The CDR3 region has the DNA TGTGCCAGCCGCCGGACGGGGGGAAACACCATATATTTT.

V and J are TRBV6-2 or TRBV6-3 and TRBJ1-1; no clear D gene. Trimming cost V 6 bases and J 1 base, with 15 bases left between them. The CDR3 contains 15 residues. Germline loops: CDR1 MNHEY, CDR2 SVGEGT. The CDR3 DNA sequence: TGTGCCAGCAGGTATAGCCCTAGAAGGAACACTGAAGCTTTCTTT. It specifies CASRYSPRRNTEAFF.

This clonotype was observed a handful of times. The chain employs TRBV19 and TRBJ1-3; D gene unclear. The CDR3 spans 16 residues. CDR1 and CDR2 (germline): LNHDA, SQIVND (reference sequence). With 4 bases removed from V and 0 bases from J, the gap between germline ends came to 13 bases. CDR3 amino acids: CASSTSTGPSGNTIYF. CDR3 DNA sequence: TGTGCCAGTAGTACCTCGACCGGACCCTCTGGAAACACCATATATTTT.

This clonotype was observed a handful of times. V gene TRBV10-3 combines with J gene TRBJ1-4; maybe TRBD1 (6 bases). The V end was cut by 6 bases, the J end by 5 bases, with 13 bases between. The germline V gene encodes CDR1 ENHRY and CDR2 SYGVKD. CDR3 length: 14 residues. The CDR3 region has the DNA TGTGCCATCAGGGGGGGCATGAGGAATGAAAAACTGTTTTTT. Its translation: CAIRGGMRNEKLFF.

There are a few counts of this clonotype. The chain links TRBV6-1 to TRBJ2-6, with 8 bases identical to TRBD1. V lost 7 bases to trimming and J lost 2 bases; unmatched junction nucleotides: 4. CDR3 size: 15 residues. Per germline, CDR1 MNHNS and CDR2 SASEGT. The CDR3 region is CASTWTGPGANVLTF. In DNA, the CDR3 is TGTGCCAGCACCTGGACAGGGCCTGGGGCCAACGTCCTGACTTTC.

The chain combines TRBV5-1 with TRBJ2-7, with D possibly being TRBD2 (5 bases). Trimming cost V 4 bases and J 4 bases, with 18 bases left between them. CDR1 is SGHRS and CDR2 is YFSETQ in the germline V gene. This CDR3 is built from 15 residues. CDR3 region: CASSEGLGRGYEQYF. CDR3 sequence (DNA): TGCGCCAGCAGCGAAGGACTCGGAAGAGGTTACGAGCAGTACTTC.

This clonotype has at least ten counts. The chain joins TRBV7-3 to TRBJ2-1; the match to TRBD2 covers 7 bases. With 5 bases clipped from V and 11 bases from J, the junction kept 9 bases outside the gene matches. This CDR3 has 13 amino acids. Germline V lookup: CDR1 SGHTA, CDR2 FQGTGA. This CDR3 reads CASSAPGGWQQFF. Here the CDR3 DNA reads TGTGCCAGCAGCGCCCCGGGGGGATGGCAGCAGTTCTTC.

This clonotype was picked up a small number of times. V gene TRBV12-3 or TRBV12-4 combines with J gene TRBJ2-3; D is uncertain. The ends were cut back, 1 base at V and 3 bases at J, with 8 bases in the middle. This CDR3 contains 14 residues. This CDR3 is CASSLEGETDTQYF. The CDR3 DNA is TGTGCCAGCAGTTTAGAGGGTGAAACAGATACGCAGTATTTT.

The table lists this clonotype with a few counts. The chain links TRBV6-5 to TRBJ2-7; 8 bases are shared with TRBD2. The germline CDR1 and CDR2 sequences are MNHEY and SVGAGI. CDR3 length: 15 amino acids. With V trimmed by 5 bases and J by 2 bases, 8 bases remained unmatched. CDR3 nucleotides: TGTGCCAGCAGTGATTTTAGCGGGGCAGCCTACGAGCAGTACTTC. Encoded protein: CASSDFSGAAYEQYF.

This clonotype showed up just a few times. One end of the junction varies from germline; a read error may be responsible. The chain employs TRBV12-5 and TRBJ2-7; D tentatively fits TRBD1 or TRBD2 (6 bases each). CDR1 LGHNT and CDR2 FRNRAP come from the germline V gene. This CDR3 is 12 amino acids long. Written as DNA, the CDR3 is TGCGCAACGGGGGCCGGCCCCTACGAGCAGTACTTC. Translated: CATGAGPYEQYF. The full variable domain, with the rest looked up from reference TRBV12-5 and TRBJ2-7, is DARVTQTPRHKVTEMGQEVTMRCQPILGHNTVFWYRQTMMQGLELLAYFRNRAPLDDSGMPKDRFSAEMPDATLATLKIQPSEPRDSAVYFCATGAGPYEQYFGPGTRLTVT.

V usage is TRBV9 and J usage is TRBJ1-1; 7 nucleotides agree with TRBD1. The CDR3 has 14 residues. Germline CDR1 is SGDLS and CDR2 is YYNGEE. With 2 bases clipped from V and 4 bases from J, the junction kept 5 bases outside the gene matches. CDR3: CASSVQPGGTEAFF. The DNA of the CDR3 is TGTGCCAGCAGCGTTCAACCAGGGGGCACTGAAGCTTTCTTT.

V gene TRBV20-1 combines with J gene TRBJ1-6; 8 bases align to TRBD1. Per the germline V gene, CDR1 is DFQATT and CDR2 is SNEGSKA (reference sequence). V lost 5 bases and J lost 3; bases outside the gene matches: 6. This CDR3 is built from 15 residues. The CDR3 here is CSAPTGTGYNSPLHF. The CDR3 coding sequence is TGCAGTGCTCCCACCGGGACAGGCTATAATTCACCCCTCCACTTT.

This sequence joins TRBV11-2 and TRBJ2-7; no definite D call. The length of the CDR3 is 14 residues. Germline CDR1 SGHAT, CDR2 FQNNGV. V dropped 5 bases and J dropped 1 base, with 12 bases sitting between them. CDR3 region: CASSPVYRSYEQYF. DNA of the CDR3: TGTGCCAGCAGCCCCGTGTACCGATCCTACGAGCAGTACTTC.

The chain is built from TRBV11-2 and TRBJ1-2; TRBD1 might be the D (6 bases). CDR1 and CDR2 (germline): SGHAT, FQNNGV. Trimming pared 9 bases from V and 1 base from J, leaving 9 bases between. This CDR3 comprises 12 residues. CDR3 in DNA: TGTGCCAGTCAACAGGGTAACTATGGCTACACCTTC. Translated, it gives CASQQGNYGYTF.

This clonotype was seen repeatedly, ten times or more. The CDR3 DNA sequence: TGTGCCAGCAGCTTAGCGCATCTAGCGGGGGGTGAGCAGTTCTTC. This encodes CASSLAHLAGGEQFF. The genes are TRBV7-2 and TRBJ2-1, with 11 bases identical to TRBD2. Losses at the gene ends were 0 bases for V and 9 bases for J; bases not matched to a gene: 4. CDR3 length: 15 amino acids. Germline lookup yields CDR1 SGHTA and CDR2 FQGNSA.

As DNA, the CDR3 is TGTGCCAGCAGTTACTCGTTGGGGGCAGATACGCAGTATTTT. Its translation: CASSYSLGADTQYF. The V and J genes are TRBV6-5 and TRBJ2-3; the D gene could be TRBD1 or TRBD2 (5 bases each). Trimming removed 0 bases from V and 4 bases from J, with 8 bases in between. Germline V gene data show CDR1 as MNHEY and CDR2 as SVGAGI. The CDR3 consists of 14 residues.

This clonotype appeared a few times. The chain couples TRBV10-3 to TRBJ1-6; 11 bases are a match to TRBD1. V was pared by 6 bases and J by 9 bases, with 4 bases of the junction left unmatched. Germline CDR1 and CDR2: ENHRY and SYGVKD. This CDR3 has 14 amino acids. The CDR3 is CAIRPGQGVSPLHF. The DNA for the CDR3 is TGTGCCATCAGACCGGGACAGGGGGTTTCACCCCTCCACTTT.

V is TRBV4-2 and J is TRBJ2-7; 11 positions match TRBD2. The V gene end was trimmed by 3 bases and the J gene end by 3 bases; junction bases not matched to a gene: 4. Germline CDR1 reads LGHNA; CDR2 reads YNFKEQ. This CDR3 contains 15 residues. CDR3 DNA sequence: TGTGCCAGCAGCCAGGGGACTAGCGGCGACTACGAGCAGTACTTC. Translated: CASSQGTSGDYEQYF.

The J gene is TRBJ1-1, the V gene TRBV19; no definite D call. The V end lost 6 bases, the J end lost 8 bases, and 13 bases lay between the germline ends. The CDR3 is 12 residues long. Germline V gives CDR1 LNHDA, CDR2 SQIVND (reference sequence). The CDR3 here is CASRGLREEAFF. In DNA, the CDR3 is TGTGCCAGTAGGGGCCTGAGGGAAGAAGCTTTCTTT.

V and J are TRBV7-6 and TRBJ1-6; 7 bases agree with TRBD1. CDR1 and CDR2 (germline): SGHVS, FNYEAQ. V trimming: 4 bases; J trimming: 1 base; junction bases outside the gene matches: 13. The CDR3 extends over 19 amino acids. The CDR3 loop is CASSSKWRQGTSYNSPLHF. CDR3 coding DNA: TGTGCCAGCAGCTCTAAATGGAGACAGGGAACGTCCTATAATTCACCCCTCCACTTT.

This chain connects TRBV7-6 to TRBJ2-7; D tentatively reads TRBD1 or TRBD2 (6 bases each). CDR3 length: 15 amino acids. Trimming pared 8 bases from V and 0 bases from J, leaving 17 bases between. Germline V gene data show CDR1 as SGHVS and CDR2 as FNYEAQ. CDR3 protein: CASVWGAGPSYEQYF. The CDR3 DNA is TGTGCCAGCGTCTGGGGGGCGGGGCCCTCCTACGAGCAGTACTTC.

This clonotype was observed a handful of times. The chain joins TRBV12-3 or TRBV12-4 to TRBJ2-1; the D gene is possibly TRBD1 (6 bases). The V end was cut by 4 bases, the J end by 6 bases, with 19 bases between. This CDR3 is 16 amino acids long. The CDR3 nucleotides are TGTGCCAGCAGTTCCCTGGACTTGACAGGAACCAATGAGCAGTTCTTC. Encoded protein: CASSSLDLTGTNEQFF.

The sample holds a few counts of this clonotype. The chain couples TRBV28 to TRBJ2-1, with no clear D. Germline V gives CDR1 MDHEN, CDR2 SYDVKM. The CDR3 has 16 amino acids. The V end lost 5 bases, the J end lost 2 bases, and 16 bases lay between the germline ends. CDR3 DNA: TGTGCCAGCAGTCCCGGGTTCGACTCGACCTACAATGAGCAGTTCTTC. Translation gives CASSPGFDSTYNEQFF. The variable domain in full, completed from reference TRBV28 and TRBJ2-1, reads DVKVTQSSRYLVKRTGEKVFLECVQDMDHENMFWYRQDPGLGLRLIYFSYDVKMKEKGDIPEGYSVSREKKERFSLILESASTNQTSMYLCASSPGFDSTYNEQFFGPGTRLTVL.

The rearrangement links TRBV6-1 to TRBJ1-5; D gene ambiguous. The CDR3 runs 15 residues. V dropped 7 bases and J dropped 1 base, with 14 bases sitting between them. Germline values: CDR1 MNHNS, CDR2 SASEGT. CDR3 DNA: TGTGCCAGCACGGCAGTTTTGGGCAGCAATCAGCCCCAGCATTTT. This encodes CASTAVLGSNQPQHF.